Sequencing of this T cell receptor beta chain was carried out in a study of beta chain features in type 1 diabetes (dated by TCRdb to 2016 to 2019). The study in broad terms: No differences in mean age, gender distribution, total cell number or subset yield were found between patients and healthy donors. A total of about 100,000,000 sorted cells were examined across all samples, and RNA yield correlated strongly with the number of cells per subset. In the study, TCRB repertoires of sorted circulating CD4+ T cell subsets from recently diagnosed type 1 diabetes patients were compared with those of matched healthy donors. Whereas all 28 donors provided naive and central memory subsets, regulatory and stem cell-like memory subsets were isolated from just 8 patients and roughly eight healthy donors.

Results and caveats for the whole study, not just this receptor: PCR might favor shorter templates, but patient and control samples were amplified and corrected together, so any skew would affect both groups equally. Type 1 diabetes patients showed a moderate but significant shortening of TCRB CDR3 length in all four CD4+ subsets. Because cDNA was sequenced instead of genomic DNA, highly expressing activated cells could be over-represented, though the groups showed no difference in activation or CD3 levels. Naive, central memory and regulatory TCRB repertoires appeared to be more similar among patients than among healthy donors. Patients with type 1 diabetes made fewer insertions and deleted more nucleotides at VDJ recombination sites, implying thymic rearrangement abnormalities. Because small numbers of individuals were included in the HLA sub-analyses, any influence of HLA type on TCRB rearrangement was left unresolved.

All of the isolated RNA was reverse transcribed with the High Capacity cDNA Reverse Transcription Kit, so expressed TCRB transcripts were sequenced. Deep immunoSEQ sequencing was performed on naive, central memory and regulatory T cell samples, with an average of roughly 4 million total reads per sample. After sorted cells were lysed in RLT buffer, RNA was extracted with DNase-treated RNeasy Micro or Mini kits, with the choice depending on cell number. Each cell subset was processed separately to prevent cross-contamination, with patient and healthy donor samples processed together. TCRB sequences were amplified from cDNA with the immunoSEQ multiplex PCR, producing 87-bp fragments spanning the CDR3 region. The amplicons were sequenced using the Illumina HiSeq platform. The authors' analysis ran thus. Synthetic template baselines were used to correct PCR bias computationally, reads within Hamming distance 2 were collapsed together, and singletons that could not be merged were discarded. Reads were aligned against IMGT to assign V, D and J genes, CDR3 length and insertions or deletions at six rearrangement sites. Within each subset, clonotype counts were normalized to the number of sorted cells before true diversity and Gini coefficients were calculated with the tcR R package. Repertoire sharing was quantified using the overlap coefficient calculated on TCRB nucleotide sequences. Out-of-frame TCRB sequences from naive cells were analyzed to stand in for the pre-selection repertoire. The table comes from immuneACCESS by way of TCRdb, which keeps in-frame sequences with V and J called. Part of the clones is missing from these tables; in studies checked, under half for an unresolved V gene and the rest for unknown reasons. The DNA was the basis for D and trimming; V, J and clone size are from that table. Counted in this sample were around 430,000 clones; about 29% of them appeared once. The ten largest clones take up 0.065% of the sample.

Each donor gave one peripheral blood draw, averaging approximately 110 mL, which was collected into heparinised tubes. Using a panel that included CD45RO, CCR7, CD25, CD127, CD95 and CD27, naive, central memory, regulatory and stem cell-like memory CD4+ T cells were sorted on a BD FACSAria II. Purity was above 98% for every sorted population. PBMCs were separated immediately by Lymphoprep density gradient centrifugation and were stained directly, without being cultured. Samples were stained and sorted in pairs, with one healthy donor and one patient per experiment, so that batch effects were minimized. In the case of this clone: Its antigen has not been determined. One base away there is no much larger clone; base qualities are not given.

Trimmed from V: 5 bases; trimmed from J: 1 base; junction bases lacking a gene match: 7. The germline V gene yields SGHTA for CDR1 and FQGTGA for CDR2. The CDR3 goes from the cysteine to the phenylalanine over 15 residues. CDR3 DNA is the only sequence kept; it has 45 bases, read in frame from the first base. Sequencing input: naive CD4+ T cells from blood. The cell subset or site tag for this specimen amounts to: true naive CD4+ T cells. This clonotype originated in a young man in good health. The chain joins TRBV7-3 to TRBJ1-2; 7 bases in the junction line up with TRBD1. The nucleotides are TGTGCCAGCAGCGTACAGGGGCCCCTTAACTATGGCTACACCTTC. It encodes CASSVQGPLNYGYTF.